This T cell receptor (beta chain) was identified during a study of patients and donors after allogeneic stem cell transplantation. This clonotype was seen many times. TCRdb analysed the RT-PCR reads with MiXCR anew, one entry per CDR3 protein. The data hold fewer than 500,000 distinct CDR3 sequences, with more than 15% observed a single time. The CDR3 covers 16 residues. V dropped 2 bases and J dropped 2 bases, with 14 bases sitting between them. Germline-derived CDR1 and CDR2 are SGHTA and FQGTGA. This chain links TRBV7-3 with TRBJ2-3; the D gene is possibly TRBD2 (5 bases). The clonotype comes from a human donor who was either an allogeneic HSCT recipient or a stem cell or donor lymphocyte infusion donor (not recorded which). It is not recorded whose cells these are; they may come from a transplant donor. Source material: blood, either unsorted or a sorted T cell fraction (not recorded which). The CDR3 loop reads CASSLGSNHFTDTQYF. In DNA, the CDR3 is TGTGCCAGCAGCTTAGGGAGCAATCATTTCACAGATACGCAGTATTTT.